The entry below gives a single T cell receptor (beta chain) sequence along with its context. The data derive from a study of blood T cell repertoires in COVID-19. The overall study: From T cells, B-cell-depleted T cells, or PBMCs came the material, which was cDNA or gDNA.

CDR3 size: 16 residues. Germline trimming cut 2 bases from V and 4 bases from J; bases unmatched to any gene: 8. Looked up from germline, CDR1 is SGHTA and CDR2 is FQGNSA. Generated by immunoSEQ multiplex PCR, the TCRdb table keeps only in-frame clones and is missing some. The sample has about 130,000 clones, 75% to 85% seen once. Source material: peripheral blood. This clonotype was sampled from a woman between 70 and 85 years old with COVID-19, enrolled during active disease. The chain joins TRBV7-2 to TRBJ1-5, with TRBD1 matching over 7 bases. Written as DNA, the CDR3 is TGTGCCAGCAGCTTACGGGGGGGGACAGAAAATCAGCCCCAGCATTTT. Its translation is CASSLRGGTENQPQHF.